Listed below are T cell receptor beta chains from one sample, sequenced in a study of blood T cells in healthy people across ages. From the 5' RACE reads, TCRdb called clonotypes with MiXCR, one entry per CDR3 protein. Of just over 1 million distinct CDR3 sequences listed, 40% to 45% were seen once; the top ten hold approximately 17%. Sequencing was performed on blood. The receptor set was obtained from a woman aged 55-70 years in good health. The CDR3 runs from the conserved cysteine through the conserved F or W. D genes are given only for firm matches. Clone size, where shown, is once, few, many, or a class for clones that have expanded.

d_call	v_call	j_call	clone_size	cdr3_aa	cdr3_nt
TRBD1	TRBV11-2	TRBJ2-1	.	CASNPYRGTQFF	TGTGCCAGCAACCCCTACAGGGGTACCCAGTTCTTC
.	TRBV7-2	TRBJ2-5	.	CASSLTRQRSQETQYF	TGTGCCAGCAGCTTAACGCGTCAGCGGAGCCAAGAGACCCAGTACTTC
TRBD2	TRBV20-1	TRBJ2-5	.	CSARAGTSGYNEQYF	TGCAGTGCTAGAGCCGGGACTAGCGGTTACAATGAGCAGTACTTC
TRBD2	TRBV5-5	TRBJ2-1	.	CASSLSITSGTRNEQFF	TGTGCCAGCAGCTTGTCTATTACTTCCGGGACTAGAAATGAGCAGTTCTTC
TRBD2	TRBV6-2/TRBV6-3	TRBJ2-1	many	CASSPGTSGRIRSYNEQFF	TGTGCCAGCAGTCCCGGGACTAGCGGGAGAATAAGGAGTTACAATGAGCAGTTCTTC
.	TRBV12-3/TRBV12-4	TRBJ2-3	.	CASSSGQTLTDTQYF	TGTGCCAGCAGTTCCGGACAGACGCTCACAGATACGCAGTATTTT
TRBD2	TRBV7-8	TRBJ2-4	few	CASSLPEASGELAKNIQYF	TGTGCCAGCAGCTTACCGGAGGCTAGCGGTGAACTAGCCAAAAACATTCAGTACTTC
TRBD1	TRBV6-1	TRBJ1-6	.	CASSVGTGRNSPLHF	TGTGCCAGCAGTGTCGGGACAGGGCGGAATTCACCCCTCCACTTT
.	TRBV15	TRBJ1-6	.	CATSRAAGVGDYNSPLHF	TGTGCCACCAGCAGAGCCGCTGGTGTAGGGGACTATAATTCACCCCTCCACTTT
TRBD2	TRBV6-2/TRBV6-3	TRBJ2-7	many	CASTYLGLAGEQYF	TGTGCCAGCACCTACTTGGGACTAGCGGGCGAGCAGTACTTC
.	TRBV5-1	TRBJ2-3	.	CASSLGRESPTQYF	TGCGCCAGCAGCTTGGGCCGGGAATCTCCGACGCAGTATTTT